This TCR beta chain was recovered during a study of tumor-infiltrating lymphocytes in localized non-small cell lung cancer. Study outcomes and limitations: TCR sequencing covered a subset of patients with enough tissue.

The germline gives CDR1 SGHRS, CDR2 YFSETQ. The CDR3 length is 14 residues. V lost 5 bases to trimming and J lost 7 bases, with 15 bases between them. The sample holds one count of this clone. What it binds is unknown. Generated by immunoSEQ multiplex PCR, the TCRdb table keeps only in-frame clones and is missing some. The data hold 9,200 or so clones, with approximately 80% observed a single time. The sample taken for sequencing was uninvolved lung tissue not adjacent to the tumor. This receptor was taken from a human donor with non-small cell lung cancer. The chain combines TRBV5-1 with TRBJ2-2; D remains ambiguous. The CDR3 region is CASRPGPLDGELFF. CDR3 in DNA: TGCGCCAGCAGGCCGGGCCCCTTGGACGGGGAGCTGTTTTTT.